This T cell receptor (beta chain) was sequenced in a study of tumor-infiltrating lymphocytes in primary liver carcinoma. With around 500 ng total RNA as template and a constant-region primer, TCR beta cDNA was made. Three rounds of nested multiplex PCR with slightly modified ARM-PCR produced TCR beta libraries. One entry per CDR3 protein, called by TCRdb with MiXCR from the multiplex PCR reads. The profile shows approximately 300,000 distinct CDR3 sequences, approximately 60% of them singletons. Germline DNA was also extracted, and blood RNA derived from unsorted whole blood. Presurgery, around 4 milliliters of peripheral blood were collected. To note about this clonotype: One base away lies a much larger clone, so this may be a sequencing read error.

This clonotype was obtained from a man in his forties with primary liver carcinoma and hepatitis B virus infection. The sequencing sample was made of peripheral blood.

CDR3 residues: CASSYTGVYSNQPQHF. The CDR3 DNA is TGTGCCAGCAGTTACACAGGGGTTTATAGCAATCAGCCCCAGCATTTT. The V and J genes are TRBV6-2 or TRBV6-3 and TRBJ1-5; 7 positions agree with TRBD1. The germline gives CDR1 MNHEY, CDR2 SVGEGT. The CDR3 has 16 amino acids. Trimming cost V 2 bases and J 0 bases; bases outside gene matches: 4.